The clone carrying this T cell receptor beta chain occurred a few times. Its antigen is not identified. V was clipped by 4 bases and J by 0 bases; unmatched bases: 9. The germline V gene encodes CDR1 SGHRS and CDR2 YFSETQ. The CDR3 totals 16 residues. These data are taken from a study of OX40 agonist ivuxolimab in advanced cancers. Study-level background: People who had prior anti-PD-1, anti-PD-L1 or anti-CTLA-4 therapy could take part, and approximately 43% had some. Study-wide points: The study found that CD8+ T cells averaged more expanded clones than CD4+.

Patients were excluded for autoimmune disease history or systemic immunosuppression. Method: immunoSEQ multiplex PCR; TCRdb's copy keeps in-frame clones and lacks some. The sample contains approximately 89,000 clones, roughly 91% of which appear only once. The TCR sequence derives from an adult with an advanced solid tumor such as melanoma, head and neck, liver or kidney cancer. The chain recombines TRBV5-1 with TRBJ2-7; 8 bases are a match to TRBD2. The specimen comprised CD4+ or CD8+ T cells sorted from blood, sampled in a trial of the OX40 agonist ivuxolimab. The CDR3, as DNA: TGCGCCAGCAGCCACTCTAGCGGGTTTAACTCCTACGAGCAGTACTTC. It codes for CASSHSSGFNSYEQYF. The whole variable domain, filled in from reference TRBV5-1 and TRBJ2-7, reads KAGVTQTPRYLIKTRGQQVTLSCSPISGHRSVSWYQQTPGQGLQFLFEYFSETQRNKGNFPGRFSGRQFSNSRSEMNVSTLELGDSALYLCASSHSSGFNSYEQYFGPGTRLTVT.